Listed here are 32 T cell receptor beta chains from one sample, sequenced in a study of T cells expressing NK-cell markers. TCRdb reprocessed the 5' RACE reads, with one entry per CDR3 protein and no DNA. This sample's table has 200,000 to 300,000 distinct CDR3 sequences. The sequenced sample consisted of blood T cells: a sorted CD56 or NKG2C T cell subset, CD4+ or CD8+ T cells, or bulk PBMC T cells (not recorded which). Every receptor here comes from a man aged 18-30 years in good health.

The rearrangement links TRBV3-1 to TRBJ1-1; TCRdb picks TRBD1, but there is no DNA to check that call. Germline values: CDR1 LGHDT, CDR2 YNNKEL (reference sequence). The CDR3 is made up of 14 amino acids. Here the CDR3 reads CASSRRRGDTEAFF.

The chain is built from TRBV5-1 and TRBJ2-3; TCRdb names TRBD1, which stays unverified in the absence of DNA. The CDR3 runs 16 residues. Germline V gene data show CDR1 as SGHRS and CDR2 as YFSETQ. The CDR3 here is CASRLAGTASTDTQYF.

The rearrangement joins TRBV20-1 to TRBJ2-1; TCRdb outputs TRBD2, but without DNA this stays unchecked. This CDR3 has 15 amino acids. The germline gives CDR1 DFQATT, CDR2 SNEGSKA (reference sequence). CDR3 protein: CSARAFSGRVNEQFF.

The chain carries TRBV3-1 and TRBJ1-2; the D gene TCRdb calls, TRBD1, cannot be checked with no DNA. CDR1 LGHDT and CDR2 YNNKEL come from the germline V gene (reference sequence). The CDR3 consists of 15 residues. This chain's CDR3 is CASSQDPRGHYGYTF.

The rearrangement joins TRBV6-1 to TRBJ2-1; TCRdb proposes TRBD2, but this gene call is untestable without DNA. This CDR3 is 14 amino acids long. Germline V gives CDR1 MNHNS, CDR2 SASEGT. The CDR3 region is CASSEGLAGGEQFF.

The V call is TRBV29-1, the J call TRBJ1-1; TCRdb's D call, TRBD1, is unchecked because there is no DNA. Germline CDR1 SQVTM, CDR2 ANQGSEA. This CDR3 has 13 amino acids. This chain's CDR3 is CSGIRGREAEAFF.

The chain has TRBV11-3 and TRBJ2-1; TCRdb names TRBD1, which stays unverified in the absence of DNA. Germline V CDR1 and CDR2: SGHNT, YENEEA. The CDR3 totals 13 residues. CDR3: CASSRGGRDEQFF.

The chain employs TRBV6-4 and TRBJ2-7; TCRdb's D call, TRBD1, is unchecked because there is no DNA. This CDR3 comprises 11 residues. CDR1 is MRHNA and CDR2 is SNTAGT in the germline V gene. The chain's CDR3 is CASQGYYEQYF.

The chain recombines TRBV20-1 with TRBJ1-1; as DNA is missing, the TRBD1 call by TCRdb cannot be tested. The CDR3 extends over 13 amino acids. Germline lookup yields CDR1 DFQATT and CDR2 SNEGSKA (reference sequence). CDR3 loop: CSAEGPSGTEAFF.

The chain uses TRBV12-3 or TRBV12-4 and TRBJ2-1; checking the TCRdb D call of TRBD2 is not possible without DNA. This CDR3 spans 15 amino acids. CDR3 amino acids: CASSFRAGGTYEQFF.

CDR3: CAIKAGTAAIF. The rearrangement uses TRBV10-3 and TRBJ2-1; TCRdb gives TRBD1 as the D gene, but with no DNA this cannot be confirmed. This CDR3 comprises 11 residues. Germline V CDR1 and CDR2: ENHRY, SYGVKD.

The CDR3 sequence is CATSEFGGTEAFF. The chain combines TRBV24-1 with TRBJ1-1. The V gene's germline CDR1 is KGHDR and CDR2 SFDVKD. This CDR3 is built from 13 residues.

The genes are TRBV7-9 and TRBJ2-2; the D gene TCRdb calls, TRBD2, cannot be checked with no DNA. The CDR3 contains 16 residues. CDR1 and CDR2 (germline): SEHNR, FQNEAQ (reference sequence). The CDR3 loop is CASSLGAEIISGELFF.

The J gene is TRBJ2-5, the V gene TRBV18; TCRdb calls TRBD1, which cannot be checked without DNA. The CDR3 spans 15 residues. Germline CDR1 reads KGHSH; CDR2 reads LQKENI. The CDR3 loop reads CASSPGQGVAETQYF.

The chain is built from TRBV7-6 and TRBJ2-2; there is no DNA to check the TCRdb D call of TRBD2. This CDR3 region has 16 residues. Germline CDR1 reads SGHVS; CDR2 reads FNYEAQ. CDR3 sequence reads: CASSYWTSGTAGELFF.

The gene calls are TRBV18 and TRBJ2-2; TCRdb lists TRBD1, though no DNA is available to test this call. Looked up from germline, CDR1 is KGHSH and CDR2 is LQKENI. The CDR3 runs 14 residues. The CDR3 here is CASSPQRGTGELFF.

The chain employs TRBV15 and TRBJ2-1; TCRdb's D gene call, TRBD2, goes unchecked for lack of DNA. CDR3 length: 15 amino acids. Germline assignment: CDR1 LNHNV and CDR2 YYDKDF (reference sequence). The CDR3: CATSRDAGLAGTQFF.

V gene TRBV25-1 combines with J gene TRBJ2-5; TCRdb reports TRBD2, a call that lacks DNA to check it against. Per the germline V gene, CDR1 is MGHDK and CDR2 is SYGVNS. This CDR3 spans 15 amino acids. The chain's CDR3 is CASSYTSSIQETQYF.

CDR3 sequence: CSAREIAGSGTQYF. The chain joins TRBV20-1 to TRBJ2-3. The CDR3 has 14 residues. Germline CDR1 reads DFQATT; CDR2 reads SNEGSKA (reference sequence).

The V gene is TRBV5-5, the J gene TRBJ2-7; lacking DNA, the TRBD1 call made by TCRdb goes unchecked. Germline V CDR1 and CDR2: SGHKS, YYEKEE (reference sequence). The CDR3 length is 17 residues. CDR3 residues: CASSPGQGAIGLNEQYF.

The rearrangement uses TRBV6-5 and TRBJ1-1; TCRdb picks TRBD1, but there is no DNA to check that call. Germline-derived CDR1 and CDR2 are MNHEY and SVGAGI. There are 12 residues in the CDR3. Here the CDR3 reads CASQGWDTEAFF.

This CDR3 reads CSAPDRQGAYEQFF. The chain links TRBV20-1 to TRBJ2-1; checking the TCRdb D call of TRBD1 is not possible without DNA. Germline V gene data show CDR1 as DFQATT and CDR2 as SNEGSKA (reference sequence). The CDR3 has 14 residues.

The chain's CDR3 is CATRDRGNAEAFF. V usage is TRBV15 and J usage is TRBJ1-1; the D gene TCRdb calls, TRBD1, cannot be checked with no DNA. The germline V gene has CDR1 LNHNV and CDR2 YYDKDF (reference sequence). This CDR3 is 13 amino acids long.

The V and J genes are TRBV10-2 and TRBJ2-2; TCRdb designates TRBD1, a call that cannot be tested without DNA. CDR3 size: 15 residues. Germline CDR1 is WSHSY and CDR2 is SAAADI. CDR3 loop: CASLRQLLDTGELFF.

The rearrangement links TRBV12-3 or TRBV12-4 to TRBJ1-5; the D call of TRBD1 rests on TCRdb alone, since no DNA is present to check it. This CDR3 is built from 16 residues. The CDR3 region is CASSPGTGSGSQPQHF.

This chain uses TRBV10-2 with TRBJ2-2; lacking DNA, the TRBD2 call made by TCRdb goes unchecked. CDR3 length equals 18 residues. The germline gives CDR1 WSHSY, CDR2 SAAADI. The CDR3 loop is CASSDPPSGRADTGELFF.

The chain recombines TRBV7-9 with TRBJ2-1; the D call from TCRdb, TRBD1, cannot be confirmed without DNA. The length of the CDR3 is 17 residues. The germline CDR1 and CDR2 sequences are SEHNR and FQNEAQ (reference sequence). CDR3 amino acids: CASSSPGQGGAIYEQFF. Combining the CDR3 with reference TRBV7-9 and TRBJ2-1 gives the whole variable domain DTGVSQNPRHKITKRGQNVTFRCDPISEHNRLYWYRQTLGQGPEFLTYFQNEAQLEKSRLLSDRFSAERPKGSFSTLEIQRTEQGDSAMYLCASSSPGQGGAIYEQFFGPGTRLTVL.

The chain carries TRBV6-5 and TRBJ2-1; TCRdb's D call of TRBD1 is untestable without DNA. The CDR3 is 15 residues long. Germline CDR1 is MNHEY and CDR2 is SVGAGI. This chain's CDR3 is CASSSPQGSYNEQFF.

The genes are TRBV7-2 and TRBJ1-5; TCRdb calls TRBD1, which cannot be checked without DNA. The germline gives CDR1 SGHTA, CDR2 FQGNSA. The CDR3 covers 15 residues. The CDR3 loop reads CASSRQGNGNQPQHF.

J is TRBJ2-1 and V is TRBV7-6; the TRBD1 assignment by TCRdb is unverifiable without DNA. Germline CDR1 and CDR2: SGHVS and FNYEAQ. This CDR3 spans 19 amino acids. CDR3 residues: CASSFSSAGGVRGPNEQFF.

J is TRBJ1-1 and V is TRBV5-1; checking the TCRdb D call of TRBD1 is not possible without DNA. The CDR3 consists of 15 residues. Germline CDR1 SGHRS, CDR2 YFSETQ. The CDR3 sequence is CASSLDSGTNTEAFF. The complete variable domain, with remaining parts taken from reference TRBV5-1 and TRBJ1-1, reads KAGVTQTPRYLIKTRGQQVTLSCSPISGHRSVSWYQQTPGQGLQFLFEYFSETQRNKGNFPGRFSGRQFSNSRSEMNVSTLELGDSALYLCASSLDSGTNTEAFFGQGTRLTVV.

This sequence joins TRBV14 and TRBJ2-4; lacking DNA, the TRBD1 call made by TCRdb goes unchecked. This CDR3 has 11 amino acids. Germline CDR1 and CDR2: SGHDN and FVKESK. The chain's CDR3 is CASSSRDSLYF. The whole variable domain, filled in from reference TRBV14 and TRBJ2-4, reads EAGVTQFPSHSVIEKGQTVTLRCDPISGHDNLYWYRRVMGKEIKFLLHFVKESKQDESGMPNNRFLAERTGGTYSTLKVQPAELEDSGVYFCASSSRDSLYFGAGTRLSVL.